The 12 T cell receptor beta chains below were found in one sample sequenced in a study of T-cell memory formation after mild COVID-19. TCRdb itself ran the 5' RACE reads through MiXCR, one entry per CDR3 protein. The sample shows 150,000 or so distinct CDR3 sequences, 25% of them seen only once. Material: PBMCs or a T cell subset sorted from them (not recorded which). The receptors stem from an adult woman who had mild COVID-19 (a few samples of this study predate the infection). Cell type and time point are not known.

The chain combines TRBV24-1 with TRBJ1-2; D gene unclear. Per the germline V gene, CDR1 is KGHDR and CDR2 is SFDVKD. The CDR3 is made up of 12 amino acids. Trimming took 4 bases from V and 10 from J, leaving 12 bases between them. CDR3 bases: TGTGCCACCAGTGACTCACCGGGCTTCTACACCTTC. It encodes CATSDSPGFYTF.

Only a few counts were recorded for this clonotype. In nucleotides, the CDR3 is TGCGCCAGCAGCTCCGGGACTAGCGCTACTAATGAGCAGTTCTTC. It specifies CASSSGTSATNEQFF. This rearrangement joins TRBV5-1 to TRBJ2-1; TRBD2 matches 10 bases. The CDR3 is made up of 15 amino acids. CDR1 SGHRS and CDR2 YFSETQ come from the germline V gene. J gave up 7 bases and V 3 bases, and 7 bases lay outside the gene matches.

Here the CDR3 DNA reads TGTGCCAGCAGCTTAACTAGCGGATCTACCTACAATGAGCAGTTCTTC. It encodes CASSLTSGSTYNEQFF. The V and J genes are TRBV7-9 and TRBJ2-1; 8 bases are a match to TRBD2. This CDR3 comprises 16 residues. The V segment lost 2 bases and the J segment 2 bases; nucleotides outside the gene matches: 5. Per germline, CDR1 SEHNR and CDR2 FQNEAQ (reference sequence).

The CDR3 DNA reads as TGTGCCAGCAGCCAGTCGAATGAGCAGTTCTTC. Translation: CASSQSNEQFF. The chain has TRBV5-6 and TRBJ2-1; D is ambiguous. Germline V lookup: CDR1 SGHDT, CDR2 YYEEEE. Trimming took 4 bases from V and 7 from J, leaving 6 bases between them. The CDR3 loop spans 11 amino acids.

This clonotype was observed a handful of times. The chain recombines TRBV6-6 with TRBJ1-1; 11 positions agree with TRBD1. V trimming: 7 bases; J trimming: 5 bases; junction bases outside the gene matches: 9. The germline CDR1 and CDR2 sequences are MNHNY and SVGAGI (reference sequence). This CDR3 comprises 15 residues. The CDR3 coding sequence is TGTGCCAGCAATGGAGGACAGGGGGCAAGAACTGAAGCTTTCTTT. Its protein product is CASNGGQGARTEAFF.

The chain carries TRBV20-1 and TRBJ1-2; D gene ambiguous. The ends were cut back, 4 bases at V and 8 bases at J, with 5 bases in the middle. Germline CDR1 is DFQATT and CDR2 is SNEGSKA (reference sequence). There are 9 residues in the CDR3. CDR3 nucleotides: TGCAGTGCTATGCCAGGCTACACCTTC. This codes for CSAMPGYTF.

This clonotype was detected only a few times. The V call is TRBV12-3 or TRBV12-4, the J call TRBJ2-5; D not certain. V dropped 8 bases and J dropped 1 base, with 8 bases sitting between them. CDR3 length: 12 amino acids. This chain's CDR3 is CASSPVQETQYF. The CDR3 DNA reads TGTGCCAGCTCCCCGGTCCAAGAGACCCAGTACTTC.

The chain joins TRBV29-1 to TRBJ1-1, with D possibly being TRBD1 (6 bases). The CDR3 runs to 13 residues. The V gene's germline CDR1 is SQVTM and CDR2 ANQGSEA. Trimming pared 7 bases from V and 5 bases from J, leaving 17 bases between. In nucleotides, the CDR3 is TGCAGCGGCCGTGGGGGCGAGAAAACTGAAGCTTTCTTT. Its translation is CSGRGGEKTEAFF.

The rearrangement uses TRBV7-9 and TRBJ1-3; D is possibly TRBD1 (6 bases). This CDR3 region has 16 residues. V shed 5 bases and J shed 0 bases, with 14 bases lying between them. The germline V gene has CDR1 SEHNR and CDR2 FQNEAQ (reference sequence). CDR3 DNA: TGTGCCAGCAGCGGGAACAGGGCCCCCTCTGGAAACACCATATATTTT. This encodes CASSGNRAPSGNTIYF.

This rearrangement joins TRBV11-2 to TRBJ2-7; D gene unclear. V lost 0 bases, J lost 5 bases, and 14 bases lay in between. The germline CDR1 and CDR2 sequences are SGHAT and FQNNGV. CDR3 length: 15 residues. In DNA form, the CDR3 reads TGTGCCAGCAGCTTAGAAAGGCTAGGTGTCAACGAGCAGTACTTC. This translates into CASSLERLGVNEQYF.

This clonotype has only a few counts. The V call is TRBV6-6, the J call TRBJ1-1; no definite D call. The CDR3 loop spans 13 amino acids. Germline V CDR1 and CDR2: MNHNY, SVGAGI (reference sequence). Deletions cut 2 bases from V and 6 bases from J, with 10 bases between. CDR3 loop: CASSYGEGSEAFF. The CDR3 DNA reads TGTGCCAGCAGTTACGGGGAGGGCTCTGAAGCTTTCTTT.

This clonotype has more than one count but fewer than ten. This chain joins TRBV9 and TRBJ1-5, with D unclear. Germline lookup yields CDR1 SGDLS and CDR2 YYNGEE. This CDR3 has 12 residues. The germline V and J ends were trimmed by 2 bases and 2 bases, with 2 bases remaining between them. The CDR3 sequence is CASSVGNQPQHF. The CDR3 DNA reads as TGTGCCAGCAGCGTTGGCAATCAGCCCCAGCATTTT.